This is a list of T cell receptor beta chains from one sample in a study of T cell responses to AZD1222 COVID-19 vaccine. Sequencing used immunoSEQ multiplex PCR; TCRdb keeps in-frame clones, though not all of them. This table has about 120,000 clones, 70% to 90% appearing once. The sample in question was peripheral blood, obtained on day 0 of AZD1222 vaccination. These receptors came from an adult in good health. Each CDR3 is given with its conserved first and last residue. D genes are given only for firm matches. Size tells how often a clone was seen (once, few, many) or the class of an expanded clone, and some rows leave it out.

size | J | V | D | DNA | CDR3
- | TRBJ1-1 | TRBV7-2 | - | TGTGCCAGCAGCTTATTCGCCGGCCAGAACACTGAAGCTTTCTTT | CASSLFAGQNTEAFF
- | TRBJ2-1 | TRBV5-1 | TRBD1 | TGCGCCAGCAGCTTGGCCGTATTCGACAGGGGGACCTACAATGAGCAGTTCTTC | CASSLAVFDRGTYNEQFF
- | TRBJ2-3 | TRBV5-1 | TRBD2 | TGCGCCAGCAGCCCGGGGGGGACTAGCAGGTTCGCAGATACGCAGTATTTT | CASSPGGTSRFADTQYF
- | TRBJ2-7 | TRBV6-5 | TRBD1 | TGTGCCAGCAGTCGGACAGGGGGCGAGCAGTACTTC | CASSRTGGEQYF
- | TRBJ1-5 | TRBV2 | - | TGTGCCAGCAGTGAAGCGCTCCGGGGGGGCAGGCAGCCCCAGCATTTT | CASSEALRGGRQPQHF
- | TRBJ1-1 | TRBV19 | - | TGTGCCAGTAGCACCGGACCGAGGACTGAAGCTTTCTTT | CASSTGPRTEAFF
- | TRBJ2-2 | TRBV29-1 | - | TGCAGCGGGTACAGCAGCACCGGGGAGCTGTTTTTT | CSGYSSTGELFF
- | TRBJ1-2 | TRBV29-1 | - | TGCAGCGCCGATTTGGGGGGCGTTAGGGGCGGCTACACCTTC | CSADLGGVRGGYTF
- | TRBJ2-1 | TRBV10-2 | - | TGCGCCAGCAGTGGAGGCGGACCCAGCTACAATGAGCAGTTCTTC | CASSGGGPSYNEQFF
few | TRBJ2-1 | TRBV4-1 | TRBD2 | TGCGCCAGCAGCCATCCTCGACTAGCGGGATACACCTACAATGAGCAGTTCTTC | CASSHPRLAGYTYNEQFF
- | TRBJ2-1 | TRBV9 | - | TGTGCCAGCAGCGTAGGTGGTAGCGACCACAATGAGCAGTTCTTC | CASSVGGSDHNEQFF
- | TRBJ1-5 | TRBV6-2/TRBV6-3 | - | TGTGCCAGCAGCCGCACGGGCCGGGGCAATCAGCCCCAGCATTTT | CASSRTGRGNQPQHF
- | TRBJ2-3 | TRBV11-2 | TRBD2 | TGTGCCAGCAGCCCGGGGGGACTAGCGAACACAGATACGCAGTATTTT | CASSPGGLANTDTQYF
- | TRBJ1-2 | TRBV7-2 | - | TGTGCCAGCAGCTATCCAGGGGTGGGCTATGGCTACACCTTC | CASSYPGVGYGYTF
- | TRBJ2-7 | TRBV30 | - | TGTGCCTGGAGCCTTTGGAACGAGCAGTACTTC | CAWSLWNEQYF
- | TRBJ2-7 | TRBV5-1 | - | TGCGCCAGCAGCTTGGACCCGGGGGGCAGCTACGAGCAGTACTTC | CASSLDPGGSYEQYF
- | TRBJ1-1 | TRBV10-1 | - | TGCGCCAGCAAGGCACAGCTGAACACTGAAGCTTTCTTT | CASKAQLNTEAFF
- | TRBJ1-5 | TRBV6-1 | TRBD1 | TGTGCCAGCAGTGAGCCGGCGACAGGGAAGATCGATCAGCCCCAGCATTTT | CASSEPATGKIDQPQHF
- | TRBJ1-5 | TRBV28 | TRBD1 | TGTGCCAGCAGGGACAGGGCCGGCAATCAGCCCCAGCATTTT | CASRDRAGNQPQHF
- | TRBJ2-2 | TRBV19 | TRBD2 | TGTGCCACGGGCCCCGGGACTAGCGGGAGGGGATGGACCGGGGAGCTGTTTTTT | CATGPGTSGRGWTGELFF
- | TRBJ2-1 | TRBV7-2 | TRBD2 | TGTGCCAGCAGCCTTCGAGAGGGAGGGCATCACAATGAGCAGTTCTTC | CASSLREGGHHNEQFF
- | TRBJ1-1 | TRBV6-5 | - | TGTGCCAGCAGCTTCGCACAGGGAGACACTGAAGCTTTCTTT | CASSFAQGDTEAFF
- | TRBJ1-5 | TRBV28 | - | TGTGCCACCTTCAGGGGTACGGCTTCGCATCCCCAGCATTTT | CATFRGTASHPQHF
- | TRBJ1-2 | TRBV12-5 | TRBD1 | TGTGCTAGTGGTAACTCGACAGGGAACTATGGCTACACCTTC | CASGNSTGNYGYTF
- | TRBJ2-7 | TRBV23-1 | - | TGCGCCAGCAGTCAAGACGAGCAGTACTTC | CASSQDEQYF
- | TRBJ2-5 | TRBV10-3 | - | TGTGCCATCAGCCGAGCTGACCCCCAAGAGACCCAGTACTTC | CAISRADPQETQYF
- | TRBJ2-1 | TRBV29-1 | - | TGCAGCGTTGAAGCCCCGAGTGTTGAGCAGTTCTTC | CSVEAPSVEQFF
- | TRBJ1-1 | TRBV28 | - | TGTGCCAGCAGTTTGGGCACTGAAGCTTTCTTT | CASSLGTEAFF
- | TRBJ2-5 | TRBV5-8 | TRBD1 | TGTGCCAGCAGCATCGGGACAGGGGGCGTAGAGACCCAGTACTTC | CASSIGTGGVETQYF
- | TRBJ2-6 | TRBV27 | - | TGTGCCAGTCGCAGGGTCTCTGGGGCCAACGTCCTGACTTTC | CASRRVSGANVLTF
once | TRBJ2-1 | TRBV5-6 | TRBD2 | TGTGCCAGCAGCTTGTTCACTAGCGGGGCCTACAATGAGCAGTTCTTC | CASSLFTSGAYNEQFF
- | TRBJ2-1 | TRBV19 | - | TGTGCCAGTAGTATAGGTTCCCGGACACCCTACAATGAGCAGTTCTTC | CASSIGSRTPYNEQFF
- | TRBJ1-5 | TRBV28 | TRBD1 | TGTGCCAGCAACTTGGGACAGGGCGGACAGCCCCAGCATTTT | CASNLGQGGQPQHF
- | TRBJ2-7 | TRBV28 | - | TGTGCCAGCAGTTTGAGAAGTACCTTCAGCGAGCAGTACTTC | CASSLRSTFSEQYF
- | TRBJ2-3 | TRBV19 | - | TGTGCCAGTAGTCTCAGCCGGGACCGGGTAACGAATACGCAGTATTTT | CASSLSRDRVTNTQYF
- | TRBJ1-6 | TRBV27 | - | TGTGCCAGCAGTACGAACCCTACAAGCTCCTATAATTCACCCCTCCACTTT | CASSTNPTSSYNSPLHF
- | TRBJ2-5 | TRBV5-1 | - | TGCGCCAGCAGCTTGGAGGGAGAGACCCAGTACTTC | CASSLEGETQYF
once | TRBJ2-7 | TRBV4-2 | - | TGTGCCAGCAGCCAAGGTCAGGGAGATCACGAGCAGTACTTC | CASSQGQGDHEQYF
- | TRBJ1-1 | TRBV5-1 | - | TGCGCCAGCAGTTCCTTGAGGGGTGGCACTGAAGCTTTCTTT | CASSSLRGGTEAFF
- | TRBJ1-3 | TRBV18 | - | TGTGCCAGCTCACCACCTGCCGAGCCGCTCTCTGGAAACACCATATATTTT | CASSPPAEPLSGNTIYF
- | TRBJ1-1 | TRBV2 | - | TGTGCCAGCAGTGTGAGGGTTTTGGGACCTGAAGCTTTCTTT | CASSVRVLGPEAFF
- | TRBJ2-7 | TRBV28 | TRBD2 | TGTGCCATCGGGCGGGGGGAGCAGTACTTC | CAIGRGEQYF
- | TRBJ2-1 | TRBV7-9 | TRBD2 | TGTGCCAGCAGCTTAAGGACTAGCGGTAACAATGAGCAGTTCTTC | CASSLRTSGNNEQFF
- | TRBJ1-1 | TRBV2 | - | TGTGCCAGCGATGGGGGGCAGGGCACTGAAGCTTTCTTT | CASDGGQGTEAFF
- | TRBJ1-1 | TRBV19 | TRBD1 | TGTGCCAGCTCCGGACAGGGGGACACTGAAGCTTTCTTT | CASSGQGDTEAFF
few | TRBJ2-7 | TRBV10-2 | - | TGCGCCAGCAGTGATCCTTCCTACGAGCAGTACTTC | CASSDPSYEQYF
- | TRBJ2-1 | TRBV4-2 | TRBD2 | TGTGCCAGCAGCCAAGTAGCGGGAAAGGACAATGAGCAGTTCTTC | CASSQVAGKDNEQFF
- | TRBJ2-3 | TRBV3-1/TRBV3-2 | TRBD2 | TGTGCCAGCAGCGGAGCGGGAAGGTCGGTAGATACGCAGTATTTT | CASSGAGRSVDTQYF
- | TRBJ2-1 | TRBV29-1 | - | TGCAGCGTGGAGACTAGACTCGGTAATGAGCAGTTCTTC | CSVETRLGNEQFF
- | TRBJ1-4 | TRBV18 | TRBD1 | TGTGCCAGCTCACCACAGGAGCAGGGGGCAGGTGAAAAACTGTTTTTT | CASSPQEQGAGEKLFF
- | TRBJ1-5 | TRBV7-9 | - | TGTGCCAGCAGCTCCCGGGCCTCGGGGGAACAGCCCCAGCATTTT | CASSSRASGEQPQHF